The clone carrying this T cell receptor (beta chain) was recorded a few times. Its antigen is undetermined. Germline-derived CDR1 and CDR2 are LNHNV and YYDKDF (reference sequence). This CDR3 is built from 12 residues. Trimming cost V 4 bases and J 4 bases, with 5 bases left between them. The use of a sample-barcoded 5' primer and a J-beta primer mix characterized a second PCR of 7 to 11 cycles. CDR3-containing paired-end reads numbering at least 2.5 million came from each sample. TCRdb itself ran the 5' RACE reads through MiXCR, one entry per CDR3 protein. Altogether about 1.7 million distinct CDR3 sequences are present, 28% being singletons, with the ten largest covering roughly 8%. This sample stems from a study of blood T cells in healthy people across ages. Study background: Per two T cells, template switching captured roughly one barcoded beta molecule.

Study-wide points: Naive T cell percentage by flow cytometry tracked strongly with beta diversity. Versus aged donors, long-lived donors had higher diversity and more naive CD4+ cells.

The clonotype comes from a woman aged 30 to 39 in good health. Material: blood. The rearrangement uses TRBV15 and TRBJ2-1, with no clear D. CDR3 loop: CATSNGYNEQFF. The DNA of the CDR3 is TGTGCCACCAGCAATGGATACAATGAGCAGTTCTTC.